This TCR beta chain was sequenced during a study of T cell responses to AZD1222 COVID-19 vaccine. The CDR3 contains 15 residues. CDR1 is SGHTA and CDR2 is FQGNSA in the germline V gene. As regards this clone: No antigen is known for it. At one end the junction does not follow the germline gene, possibly because of a read error.

Repertoires were generated with immunoSEQ multiplex PCR, while TCRdb's copy carries only in-frame clones and drops some. The sample carries roughly 84,000 clones, approximately 85% recorded once. Study-wide results and limits: Donors, mostly white British, included more females; clonal diversity was possibly underestimated. Close to half of spike-specific TCRs reportedly recognize unmutated variant regions. Sampling captured repertoires only after the peak T cell response. Just a handful of people given AZD1222 tested seropositive at baseline.

This chain connects TRBV7-2 to TRBJ2-3, with TRBD2 matching over 12 bases. The receptor comes from an adult who received the AZD1222 COVID-19 vaccine. This specimen was peripheral blood, taken 28 days after the second AZD1222 dose. The CDR3: CASSLAGGRGDTQYF. For the CDR3, the DNA is TGTGCCAGCAGCCTAGCGGGGGGGCGAGGTGATACGCAGTATTTT.